This T cell receptor beta chain was recovered during a study of T cells in Graves' hyperthyroidism and ophthalmopathy. This clonotype was counted only a few times. V lost 5 bases, J lost 5 bases, and 19 bases lay in between. Germline V lookup: CDR1 SGHRS, CDR2 YFSETQ. The CDR3 contains 15 residues. Amplification of TCR beta CDR3 regions used RNA as the template. The study used the HTBI primer set for a first-round RT-PCR of the TCR CDR3. TCRdb reprocessed the multiplex PCR reads with MiXCR, giving one entry per CDR3 protein. Here the sample spans a few hundred thousand distinct CDR3 sequences, roughly an eighth being singletons.

J is TRBJ1-1 and V is TRBV5-1, with TRBD1 as a possible D gene (5 bases). This clonotype was obtained from a woman aged 18-29 years with Graves' hyperthyroidism. Material for sequencing was blood. CDR3 nucleotides: TGCGCCAGCAGATCAGGGTTCGGTTTGTGGACTGAAGCTTTCTTT. This translates into CASRSGFGLWTEAFF.